This paragraph covers one T cell receptor beta chain sequence. Its antigen is as yet unknown. This sample includes further DNA sequences coding for the same CDR3. This sample was included in a study of graft-versus-host responses after intestinal transplantation. Findings and limits, study-wide: The study associated peak circulating GvH clone levels with early post-transplant HvG declines.

Trimming removed 0 bases from V and 0 bases from J; junction bases left unmatched: 0. The CDR3 totals 16 residues. CDR1 SGDLS and CDR2 YYNGEE come from the germline V gene. Data came from immunoSEQ multiplex PCR; TCRdb stores just in-frame clones and leaves some out. The repertoire holds 90,000 to 150,000 clones, with around 96% as singletons. The TCR originated in a human donor who received an intestinal transplant. This material consisted of unstimulated CD8+ T cells sorted from spleen or lymph node cells, taken before intestinal transplant. V gene TRBV9 combines with J gene TRBJ2-3; 11 nucleotides agree with TRBD2. The CDR3 sequence: CASSVGTSGSTDTQYF. Written as DNA, the CDR3 is TGTGCCAGCAGCGTAGGGACTAGCGGGAGCACAGATACGCAGTATTTT.